Below are 25 T cell receptor beta chains sequenced from a single sample in a study of metastatic and nonmetastatic thyroid tumors. Using MiXCR, TCRdb re-called clones from the PCR reads. The sample carries tens of thousands of clones, approximately 12% recorded once. All patients were treatment-naive before thyroid surgery. The sample comprised tumor tissue. These receptors were obtained from a female donor with papillary thyroid cancer or a benign thyroid nodule (not recorded which). Some clones in this sample may be carry-over from other donors' samples.

This clone was detected ten times or more. The chain joins TRBV5-6 to TRBJ1-2; D is unclear. Looked up from germline, CDR1 is SGHDT and CDR2 is YYEEEE. The CDR3 covers 13 residues. V lost 1 base and J lost 4, with 8 bases in between. Written as DNA, the CDR3 is TGTGCCAGCAGCTTGAACGGCCTCTATGGCTACACCTTC. The encoded protein is CASSLNGLYGYTF. The variable domain in full, completed from reference TRBV5-6 and TRBJ1-2, reads DAGVTQSPTHLIKTRGQQVTLRCSPKSGHDTVSWYQQALGQGPQFIFQYYEEEERQRGNFPDRFSGHQFPNYSSELNVNALLLGDSALYLCASSLNGLYGYTFGSGTRLTVV.

The table lists this clone with many counts. This sample also contains other DNA sequences that code for the same CDR3. The V call is TRBV28, the J call TRBJ2-5; unclear D gene. Germline CDR1 reads MDHEN; CDR2 reads SYDVKM. V dropped 5 bases and J dropped 5 bases, with 3 bases sitting between them. The CDR3 has 10 amino acids. As DNA, the CDR3 is TGTGCCAGCAGTCAGGAGACCCAGTACTTC. The encoded protein is CASSQETQYF. The entire variable domain, with the rest obtained from reference TRBV28 and TRBJ2-5, is as follows: DVKVTQSSRYLVKRTGEKVFLECVQDMDHENMFWYRQDPGLGLRLIYFSYDVKMKEKGDIPEGYSVSREKKERFSLILESASTNQTSMYLCASSQETQYFGPGTRLLVL.

This clone was counted between two and nine times. Different DNA sequences within this sample yield the same CDR3. The rearrangement joins TRBV29-1 to TRBJ1-2; a possible D gene is TRBD1 (5 bases). CDR3 size: 13 residues. Trimming pared 3 bases from V and 8 bases from J, leaving 16 bases between. Germline CDR1 SQVTM, CDR2 ANQGSEA. DNA of the CDR3: TGCAGCGTTGAGTCAGGGCCCCCTCGGGGCTACACCTTC. It translates to CSVESGPPRGYTF. Based on the CDR3 plus reference TRBV29-1 and TRBJ1-2, the full variable domain is SAVISQKPSRDICQRGTSLTIQCQVDSQVTMMFWYRQQPGQSLTLIATANQGSEATYESGFVIDKFPISRPNLTFSTLTVSNMSPEDSSIYLCSVESGPPRGYTFGSGTRLTVV.

This clone has ten or more counts. The chain employs TRBV7-3 and TRBJ2-3, with 8 bases identical to TRBD1. Germline V gene lookup returns CDR1 SGHTA and CDR2 FQGTGA. The CDR3 has 15 amino acids. Trimming took 4 bases from V and 1 from J; bases not matched to a gene: 4. As DNA, the CDR3 is TGTGCCAGCAGCTCCTCAGGGGGCGGCACAGATACGCAGTATTTT. It codes for CASSSSGGGTDTQYF.

This clone was picked up many times. The V and J genes are TRBV6-4 and TRBJ2-7; 8 bases fit TRBD2. The J segment lost 0 bases and the V segment lost 5 bases, leaving 3 bases of the junction unmatched. The CDR3 is 14 residues long. CDR1 is MRHNA, CDR2 SNTAGT, per germline. As DNA, the CDR3 is TGTGCCAGCAGTCCGGGAGGGCCCTCCTACGAGCAGTACTTC. It translates to CASSPGGPSYEQYF.

As to this clone: One junction end disagrees with the germline gene, perhaps due to a read error. V gene TRBV2 combines with J gene TRBJ2-2; D unresolved. CDR3 size: 14 residues. Germline V gene lookup returns CDR1 SNHLY and CDR2 FYNNEI. The CDR3 DNA sequence: TGTGCCAGCAGTGGGACGTCATCCACCTGGGAGCTGTTTTTT. Residues: CASSGTSSTWELFF.

The J gene is TRBJ2-7, the V gene TRBV6-5; 9 positions agree with TRBD2. Germline-derived CDR1 and CDR2 are MNHEY and SVGAGI. The J segment lost 4 bases and the V segment lost 4 bases, leaving 11 bases of the junction unmatched. CDR3 length equals 16 residues. CDR3: CASSLGAGTSPYEQYF. In DNA form, the CDR3 reads TGTGCCAGCAGTTTGGGAGCAGGGACTAGCCCATACGAGCAGTACTTC.

The sample holds many counts of this clone. This rearrangement joins TRBV7-2 to TRBJ2-1; 11 bases align to TRBD2. With 4 bases clipped from V and 4 bases from J, the junction kept 12 bases outside the gene matches. The CDR3 is 18 amino acids. The germline gives CDR1 SGHTA, CDR2 FQGNSA. CDR3 sequence: CASSSPLSGRVFYNEQFF. CDR3 DNA sequence: TGTGCCAGCAGCTCGCCCCTTAGCGGGAGGGTTTTTTACAATGAGCAGTTCTTC.

In this sample, this clone turned up many times. V and J are TRBV7-2 and TRBJ2-7; the D is unclear. The V gene's germline CDR1 is SGHTA and CDR2 FQGNSA. The CDR3 has 13 residues. The V and J ends lost 5 bases and 4 bases respectively, with 12 bases between them. This CDR3 reads CASSRTTQYEQYF. Written as DNA, the CDR3 is TGTGCCAGCAGCCGTACGACTCAGTACGAGCAGTACTTC. Full variable domain (remainder filled in from reference TRBV7-2 and TRBJ2-7): GAGVSQSPSNKVTEKGKDVELRCDPISGHTALYWYRQSLGQGLEFLIYFQGNSAPDKSGLPSDRFSAERTGGSVSTLTIQRTQQEDSAVYLCASSRTTQYEQYFGPGTRLTVT.

This clone has ten or more counts. The genes are TRBV28 and TRBJ1-5; 7 bases are shared with TRBD1. Germline V gene lookup returns CDR1 MDHEN and CDR2 SYDVKM. Trimming cost V 6 bases and J 2 bases; bases outside gene matches: 13. This CDR3 region has 17 residues. The CDR3 sequence: CASSRDSPRAGNQPQHF. CDR3 DNA: TGTGCCAGCAGCCGGGACAGCCCAAGGGCGGGCAATCAGCCCCAGCATTTT. Drawing the rest from reference TRBV28 and TRBJ1-5, the complete variable domain is DVKVTQSSRYLVKRTGEKVFLECVQDMDHENMFWYRQDPGLGLRLIYFSYDVKMKEKGDIPEGYSVSREKKERFSLILESASTNQTSMYLCASSRDSPRAGNQPQHFGDGTRLSIL.

At least ten counts were recorded for this clone. This rearrangement joins TRBV2 to TRBJ2-3, with D uncertain. The CDR3 consists of 15 residues. With 8 bases removed from V and 0 bases from J, the gap between germline ends came to 15 bases. CDR1 and CDR2 from the germline V gene are SNHLY and FYNNEI. The CDR3 region is CASRLEYPSTDTQYF. The CDR3, as DNA: TGTGCCAGCCGCTTAGAATACCCTAGCACAGATACGCAGTATTTT.

This clone has a count of ten or more. This chain links TRBV11-2 with TRBJ2-3, with TRBD1 as a possible D gene (5 bases). Trimming cost V 5 bases and J 2 bases, with 14 bases left between them. CDR3 length: 15 amino acids. In germline, CDR1 is SGHAT, CDR2 FQNNGV. The CDR3 here is CASSVQGGDTDTQYF. The DNA for the CDR3 is TGTGCCAGCAGCGTCCAGGGTGGGGACACAGATACGCAGTATTTT.

This clone was counted many times. J is TRBJ2-3 and V is TRBV3-1, with D possibly matching TRBD2 (5 bases). V was trimmed by 1 base and J by 5 bases, leaving 10 bases between them. CDR3 size: 14 residues. Germline V gene lookup returns CDR1 LGHDT and CDR2 YNNKEL (reference sequence). The CDR3 reads CASSQGLAGDTQYF. DNA for the CDR3: TGTGCCAGCAGCCAAGGGCTAGCAGGAGATACGCAGTATTTT.

As concerns this clone: A much larger clone differs by one base, so this may be a read error. This chain uses TRBV12-3 or TRBV12-4 with TRBJ1-4; TRBD1 matches at 7 bases. J lost 6 bases, V lost 5 bases, and 12 bases had no gene match. This CDR3 region has 16 residues. The CDR3 nucleotides are TGTGCCAGCAGTCCTGACTCGACAGGGTTGGATGAAAAACTGTTTTTT. Protein product: CASSPDSTGLDEKLFF.

At least ten counts were recorded for this clone. The chain joins TRBV5-1 to TRBJ1-2, with no clear D. CDR3 length: 15 amino acids. V gave up 4 bases and J gave up 7 bases, with 20 bases separating them. Germline V gene lookup returns CDR1 SGHRS and CDR2 YFSETQ. This chain's CDR3 is CASSPGGPGLGGYTF. The CDR3 DNA reads as TGCGCCAGCAGCCCCGGAGGGCCGGGGTTGGGTGGCTACACCTTC.

This clone has only one observation. J is TRBJ2-7 and V is TRBV30; D gene ambiguous. Looked up from germline, CDR1 is GTSNPN and CDR2 is SVGIG (reference sequence). Trimming left V 3 bases short and J 3 bases short, with 15 bases between. CDR3 size: 14 residues. The CDR3 coding sequence is TGTGCCTGGAGGGGAACCGGAGCCTTCTACGAGCAGTACTTC. It is translated as CAWRGTGAFYEQYF.

This clone turned up a few times. A junction end diverges from the germline sequence, so it may reflect a read error. The chain employs TRBV9 and TRBJ2-2; D possibly matches TRBD1 or TRBD2 (7 bases each). Germline V gives CDR1 SGDLS, CDR2 YYNGEE. This CDR3 is 15 amino acids long. This CDR3 is CASSVRGDSTGELFF. DNA for the CDR3: TGCGCCAGCAGCGTACGGGGGGACAGCACCGGGGAGCTGTTTTTT. Based on the CDR3 plus reference TRBV9 and TRBJ2-2, the full variable domain is DSGVTQTPKHLITATGQRVTLRCSPRSGDLSVYWYQQSLDQGLQFLIQYYNGEERAKGNILERFSAQQFPDLHSELNLSSLELGDSALYFCASSVRGDSTGELFFGEGSRLTVL.

This clone was counted at least ten times. This chain's CDR3 is CASSVELAGKSETQYF. CDR3 coding DNA: TGTGCCAGCAGCGTAGAACTAGCGGGAAAGTCAGAGACCCAGTACTTC. The chain uses TRBV9 and TRBJ2-5; 10 bases fit TRBD2. The J segment lost 4 bases and the V segment lost 0 bases, leaving 6 bases of the junction unmatched. From germline, CDR1 is SGDLS and CDR2 YYNGEE. The CDR3 contains 16 residues.

Comments on this clone: Given a much more abundant clone one base away, this may be a read error. The rearrangement uses TRBV2 and TRBJ1-1, with D tentatively TRBD1 (6 bases). This CDR3 spans 15 amino acids. Deletions cut 9 bases from V and 3 bases from J, with 20 bases between. Germline V gene lookup returns CDR1 SNHLY and CDR2 FYNNEI. The CDR3 is CARSPVRGFDTEAFF. CDR3 sequence (DNA): TGTGCCAGATCCCCAGTCAGGGGATTTGACACTGAAGCTTTCTTT. Full variable domain (outside the CDR3, taken from reference TRBV2 and TRBJ1-1): EPEVTQTPSHQVTQMGQEVILRCVPISNHLYFYWYRQILGQKVEFLVSFYNNEISEKSEIFDDQFSVERPDGSNFTLKIRSTKLEDSAMYFCARSPVRGFDTEAFFGQGTRLTVV.

With regard to this clone: A much larger clonotype is one base distant, so this may be a read error. The V gene is TRBV5-1, the J gene TRBJ2-1; D is undetermined. Germline CDR1 is SGHRS and CDR2 is YFSETQ. CDR3 length: 13 amino acids. The V end was cut by 7 bases, the J end by 1 base, with 9 bases between. The CDR3, as DNA: TGCGCCAGCCGGTACAGATCCTACAATGAGCAGTTCTTC. Amino acids: CASRYRSYNEQFF. Full variable domain (remainder filled in from reference TRBV5-1 and TRBJ2-1): KAGVTQTPRYLIKTRGQQVTLSCSPISGHRSVSWYQQTPGQGLQFLFEYFSETQRNKGNFPGRFSGRQFSNSRSEMNVSTLELGDSALYLCASRYRSYNEQFFGPGTRLTVL.

V is TRBV2 and J is TRBJ1-6; D possibly corresponds to TRBD1 (6 bases). With 5 bases removed from V and 16 bases from J, the gap between germline ends came to 27 bases. Per germline, CDR1 SNHLY and CDR2 FYNNEI. There are 16 residues in the CDR3. CDR3 DNA: TGTGCCAGCAGTCCCCGGGACATTACACATAATTCACAACTCCACTTT. Encoded protein: CASSPRDITHNSQLHF.

This clone came up a few times. This chain uses TRBV6-1 with TRBJ2-7; D uncertain. The CDR3 runs to 16 residues. Trimming left V 1 base short and J 0 bases short, with 13 bases between. CDR1 is MNHNS and CDR2 is SASEGT in the germline V gene. The CDR3 DNA reads TGTGCCAGCAGTGAAGTAGAACACTCCCTCTCCTACGAGCAGTACTTC. This gives the protein CASSEVEHSLSYEQYF.

This clone was counted ten times or more. The chain couples TRBV11-3 to TRBJ2-1; D gene ambiguous. Per germline, CDR1 SGHNT and CDR2 YENEEA. The CDR3 spans 12 residues. The V gene lost 2 bases and the J gene lost 10 bases, with 9 bases spanning the gap. CDR3 bases: TGTGCCAGCAGCTTAATTGTGGGCGAGCAGTTCTTC. Translation gives CASSLIVGEQFF. The full variable domain, in which reference TRBV11-3 and TRBJ2-1 provide the parts outside the CDR3, is EAGVVQSPRYKIIEKKQPVAFWCNPISGHNTLYWYLQNLGQGPELLIRYENEEAVDDSQLPKDRFSAERLKGVDSTLKIQPAELGDSAVYLCASSLIVGEQFFGPGTRLTVL.

This clone was counted ten times or more. A much more abundant neighbour one base away suggests this may be a read error. The gene calls are TRBV12-5 and TRBJ1-1; weak D call: TRBD1 (6 bases). CDR3 length equals 13 residues. Trimming left V 5 bases short and J 8 bases short, with 15 bases between. Looked up from germline, CDR1 is LGHNT and CDR2 is FRNRAP. CDR3 in DNA: TGTGCTAGTGGTCCGGGGGCAGGATTAGAAGCTTTCTTT. Amino acids: CASGPGAGLEAFF. Full variable domain (missing parts from reference TRBV12-5 and TRBJ1-1): DARVTQTPRHKVTEMGQEVTMRCQPILGHNTVFWYRQTMMQGLELLAYFRNRAPLDDSGMPKDRFSAEMPDATLATLKIQPSEPRDSAVYFCASGPGAGLEAFFGQGTRLTVV.

In this sample, this clone turned up many times. The rearrangement links TRBV11-2 to TRBJ2-3; D unresolved. V shed 1 base and J shed 7 bases, with 3 bases lying between them. The germline CDR1 and CDR2 sequences are SGHAT and FQNNGV. This CDR3 has 11 amino acids. The DNA for the CDR3 is TGTGCCAGCAGCTTAGTCCATACGCAGTATTTT. Its translation is CASSLVHTQYF.